This is a list of T cell receptor beta chains from one sample in a study of technical replicates of blood from a few donors. Measured with immunoSEQ multiplex PCR; TCRdb has only the in-frame clones, and not every one. This table has around 76,000 clones, 75% to 95% appearing once. Sequencing was carried out using T cells isolated from PBMCs. The receptors were sampled from a human donor in good health. CDR3s include the opening cysteine and the closing phenylalanine or tryptophan. The order of the fields is J gene, clone size, D gene, V gene, CDR3 protein, CDR3 DNA. D genes are given only for firm matches. The size field is filled for only some rows; it gives once, few, many or a size class.

>TRBJ1-1|.|.|TRBV28
CASYYREGEAFF
TGTGCCAGCTACTACAGGGAAGGTGAAGCTTTCTTT
>TRBJ1-4|.|.|TRBV5-1
CASSTGDNEKLFF
TGCGCCAGCAGCACGGGGGATAATGAAAAACTGTTTTTT
>TRBJ2-1|.|TRBD1|TRBV10-3
CAISGPQGALNEQFF
TGTGCCATCAGTGGCCCACAGGGGGCGTTGAATGAGCAGTTCTTC
>TRBJ2-1|.|TRBD1|TRBV4-2
CASSQDAQGAQNEQFF
TGTGCCAGCAGCCAAGACGCCCAGGGGGCGCAAAATGAGCAGTTCTTC
>TRBJ2-3|.|.|TRBV7-9
CASDRTRSPDTQYF
TGTGCCAGCGACCGAACTAGAAGCCCAGATACGCAGTATTTT
>TRBJ2-6|.|.|TRBV9
CASSVAPAGANVLTF
TGTGCCAGCAGCGTAGCCCCCGCTGGGGCCAACGTCCTGACTTTC
>TRBJ1-2|.|.|TRBV9
CASSVGSGAESNYGYTF
TGTGCCAGCAGCGTAGGATCTGGAGCGGAGTCTAACTATGGCTACACCTTC
>TRBJ2-3|.|TRBD2|TRBV7-9
CASSGGLAGDTQYF
TGTGCCAGCAGCGGTGGACTAGCGGGAGATACGCAGTATTTT
>TRBJ1-2|.|.|TRBV4-1
CASSQEEGLYGYTF
TGCGCCAGCAGCCAAGAGGAGGGGCTCTATGGCTACACCTTC
>TRBJ2-1|.|TRBD2|TRBV29-1
CSAGRGADNEQFF
TGCAGCGCGGGGCGGGGGGCGGACAATGAGCAGTTCTTC
>TRBJ1-6|.|TRBD1|TRBV4-1
CASSQPGGPSYNSPLHF
TGCGCCAGCAGCCAACCAGGGGGCCCGTCCTATAATTCACCCCTCCACTTT
>TRBJ2-2|.|TRBD2|TRBV4-2
CASSQEERERRTGELFF
TGTGCCAGCAGCCAAGAAGAGCGGGAGAGACGCACCGGGGAGCTGTTTTTT
>TRBJ1-3|.|.|TRBV18
CASSPGSLSGNTIYF
TGTGCCAGCTCACCGGGCAGCCTCTCTGGAAACACCATATATTTT
>TRBJ1-5|.|TRBD1|TRBV28
CASSVGGQDYSNQPQHF
TGTGCCAGCAGTGTAGGGGGACAGGATTATAGCAATCAGCCCCAGCATTTT
>TRBJ2-2|.|.|TRBV30
CAWSVQARGAGELFF
TGTGCCTGGAGTGTACAGGCCAGGGGGGCCGGGGAGCTGTTTTTT
>TRBJ2-7|.|TRBD1|TRBV28
CASSTVGTGLSGGQYF
TGTGCCAGCAGTACCGTCGGGACAGGGCTCTCAGGTGGGCAGTACTTC
>TRBJ1-5|.|.|TRBV4-1
CASSQVEGGNQPQHF
TGCGCCAGCAGCCAAGTAGAAGGGGGCAATCAGCCCCAGCATTTT
>TRBJ2-5|.|TRBD2|TRBV6-5
CASSSGLAGARETQYF
TGTGCCAGCAGTTCGGGACTAGCGGGGGCACGGGAGACCCAGTACTTC
>TRBJ2-1|.|TRBD2|TRBV5-1
CASSLVRGSSYNEQFF
TGCGCCAGCAGCTTGGTGCGGGGGAGCTCCTACAATGAGCAGTTCTTC
>TRBJ1-1|.|.|TRBV5-4
CASSFNTEAFF
TGTGCCAGCAGCTTTAATACTGAAGCTTTCTTT
>TRBJ1-3|.|.|TRBV19
CASSIVGVPGNTIYF
TGTGCCAGTAGTATCGTCGGGGTCCCTGGAAACACCATATATTTT
>TRBJ2-3|.|TRBD1|TRBV10-3
CAISPGQDTDTQYF
TGTGCCATCAGCCCGGGACAGGACACAGATACGCAGTATTTT
>TRBJ2-1|.|TRBD2|TRBV5-8
CASSESGRSVYEQFF
TGTGCCAGCAGTGAGAGCGGGAGATCTGTGTATGAGCAGTTCTTC
>TRBJ1-2|.|.|TRBV5-1
CASSFGEGNSGYTF
TGCGCCAGCAGCTTCGGGGAGGGGAATAGTGGCTACACCTTC
>TRBJ2-5|.|TRBD1|TRBV28
CASSFPGTASKETQYF
TGTGCCAGCAGTTTCCCTGGGACAGCCTCAAAAGAGACCCAGTACTTC
>TRBJ2-7|once|.|TRBV27
CASSLIGVVHEQYF
TGTGCCAGCAGTTTAATCGGGGTCGTCCACGAGCAGTATTTC
>TRBJ1-5|.|TRBD1|TRBV19
CASNPGGYNQPQHF
TGTGCCAGTAACCCAGGGGGATATAATCAGCCCCAGCATTTT
>TRBJ2-7|.|TRBD1|TRBV7-9
CASSSLSGQGSYEQYF
TGTGCCAGCAGCTCCCTCTCCGGACAGGGATCCTACGAGCAGTACTTC